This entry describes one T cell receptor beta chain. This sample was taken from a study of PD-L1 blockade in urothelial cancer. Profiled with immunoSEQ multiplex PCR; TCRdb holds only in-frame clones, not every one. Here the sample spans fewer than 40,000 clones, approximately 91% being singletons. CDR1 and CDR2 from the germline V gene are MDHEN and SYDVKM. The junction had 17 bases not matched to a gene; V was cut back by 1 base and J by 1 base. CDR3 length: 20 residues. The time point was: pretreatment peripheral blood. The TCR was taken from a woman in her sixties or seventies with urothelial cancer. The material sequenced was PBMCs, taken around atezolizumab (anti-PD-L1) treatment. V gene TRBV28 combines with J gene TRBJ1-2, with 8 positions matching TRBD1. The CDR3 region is CASSLSFAGTGPFFNYGYTF. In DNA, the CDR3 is TGTGCCAGCAGTTTATCCTTCGCCGGGACAGGCCCCTTTTTTAACTATGGCTACACCTTC.